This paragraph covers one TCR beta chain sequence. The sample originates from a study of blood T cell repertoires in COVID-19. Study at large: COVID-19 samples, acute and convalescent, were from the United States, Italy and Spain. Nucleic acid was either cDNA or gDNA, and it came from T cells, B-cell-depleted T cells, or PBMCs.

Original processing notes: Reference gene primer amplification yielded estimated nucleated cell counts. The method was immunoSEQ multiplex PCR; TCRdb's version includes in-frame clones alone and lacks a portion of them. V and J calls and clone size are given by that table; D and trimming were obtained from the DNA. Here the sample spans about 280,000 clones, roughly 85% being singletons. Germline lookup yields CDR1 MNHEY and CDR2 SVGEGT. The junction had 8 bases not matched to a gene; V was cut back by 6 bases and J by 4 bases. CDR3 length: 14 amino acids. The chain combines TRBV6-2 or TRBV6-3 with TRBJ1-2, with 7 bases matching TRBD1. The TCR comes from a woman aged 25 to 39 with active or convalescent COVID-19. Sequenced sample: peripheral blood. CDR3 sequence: CASSHRDRIYGYTF. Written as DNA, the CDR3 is TGTGCCAGCAGCCACCGGGACAGAATCTATGGCTACACCTTC.